This T cell receptor beta chain appears in the sequencing data of a study of blood T cell repertoires in COVID-19. As for the study in general: The origin of the acute and convalescent COVID-19 samples was the United States, Italy and Spain. PBMCs, B-cell-depleted T cells, or T cells provided the cDNA or gDNA that made up the material.

Repertoires were generated with immunoSEQ multiplex PCR, while TCRdb's copy carries only in-frame clones and drops some. The table shows approximately 210,000 clones, with around four fifths occurring only once. CDR1 MDHEN and CDR2 SYDVKM come from the germline V gene. Trimming stripped 6 bases from V and 10 bases from J, with 18 bases between. This CDR3 region has 13 residues. This clone turned up a few times. Sequencing was performed on peripheral blood. This chain links TRBV28 with TRBJ1-1; D might be TRBD1 (6 bases). The sequence was collected from a woman aged 50 to 60 with active or convalescent COVID-19. CDR3 sequence: CASSPNQGLRAFF. The CDR3 nucleotides read TGTGCCAGCAGCCCAAACCAGGGGTTGCGAGCTTTCTTT.